A single sample is the source of the 18 T cell receptor beta chains below, sequenced in a study of T cells in Graves' hyperthyroidism and ophthalmopathy (dated by TCRdb to the late 2010s). The library came from multiplex PCR. Sequencing relied on an Illumina HiSeq 2000. TCR beta CDR3 regions were amplified from RNA transcripts. The first round of RT-PCR for the TCR CDR3 was performed with the HTBI primer set and the Qiagen OneStep RT-PCR kit. Starting from the raw public reads, TCRdb applied fastp trimming at Q25, assembled clones with MiXCR and retained in-frame beta chains. Rows are unified per CDR3 protein, each entry keeping the most common DNA and genes. The sample data list some 700,000 distinct CDR3 sequences, and approximately 15% of these were observed just once. The ten largest clones take up 15% to 18% of the sample. The sequenced sample consisted of blood. The origin of the receptors is a man over 45 with Graves' hyperthyroidism.

The genes are TRBV27 and TRBJ1-1; 10 bases agree with TRBD1. Looked up from germline, CDR1 is MNHEY and CDR2 is SMNVEV (reference sequence). The trim removed 0 bases at V and 11 bases at J, leaving 12 bases unmatched. The CDR3 sequence is 16 residues long. CDR3: CASSLSGYGTGEWAFF. CDR3 sequence (DNA): TGTGCCAGCAGTTTATCGGGTTATGGGACAGGGGAGTGGGCTTTCTTT.

The chain is built from TRBV12-3 or TRBV12-4 and TRBJ2-7; TRBD1 or TRBD2 may be the D gene (5 bases each). The CDR3 length is 13 residues. With 8 bases removed from V and 2 bases from J, the gap between germline ends came to 13 bases. CDR3 sequence reads: CASSLKGPYEQYF. The CDR3 bases are TGTGCCAGCTCGCTTAAGGGACCCTACGAGCAGTACTTC.

The chain links TRBV7-2 to TRBJ2-2; 7 bases align to TRBD1. The CDR3 covers 14 residues. Germline V gene lookup returns CDR1 SGHTA and CDR2 FQGNSA. V lost 8 bases, J lost 3 bases, and 6 bases stayed unmatched. The CDR3 DNA reads TGTGCCAGCCGAAGACAGGGTGACACCGGGGAGCTGTTTTTT. Protein sequence: CASRRQGDTGELFF.

This clonotype showed up many times. The genes are TRBV11-3 and TRBJ2-1; D is possibly TRBD1 (6 bases). The CDR3 length is 14 residues. Germline lookup yields CDR1 SGHNT and CDR2 YENEEA. Between the trimmed V and J ends, which lost 5 bases and 10 bases, there was a span of 18 bases. The CDR3 coding sequence is TGTGCCAGCAGCCCCCAAGACAGGTTAGGCGAGCAGTTCTTC. Translation: CASSPQDRLGEQFF.

The chain employs TRBV7-9 and TRBJ2-7, with D possibly matching TRBD2 (6 bases). The CDR3 covers 17 residues. Germline V gene sequence: CDR1 SEHNR, CDR2 FQNEAQ (reference sequence). V lost 1 base, J lost 2 bases, and 18 bases lay in between. CDR3 DNA: TGTGCCAGCAGCTTAGAAGTATGGGGGACTGGAACCTACGAGCAGTACTTC. The encoded protein is CASSLEVWGTGTYEQYF.

The sample holds many counts of this clonotype. The gene calls are TRBV28 and TRBJ1-2; possibly TRBD1 for D (6 bases). Germline V gives CDR1 MDHEN, CDR2 SYDVKM. The ends were cut back, 5 bases at V and 0 bases at J, with 19 bases in the middle. The CDR3 runs 17 residues. CDR3 residues: CASSPPFPTGTNYGYTF. The CDR3 nucleotides are TGTGCCAGCAGTCCCCCCTTTCCGACAGGCACTAACTATGGCTACACCTTC.

The genes are TRBV24-1 and TRBJ2-7; 9 bases agree with TRBD1. CDR3 length equals 15 residues. After removal of 3 bases from V and 4 bases from J, the junction contained 6 bases not matched to a gene. Germline-derived CDR1 and CDR2 are KGHDR and SFDVKD. The CDR3 is CATSDQQGATYEQYF. CDR3 nucleotide sequence: TGTGCCACCAGTGATCAACAGGGGGCAACTTACGAGCAGTACTTC.

In its sample, this clonotype was seen many times. This chain links TRBV6-1 with TRBJ1-2, with a tentative D call TRBD1 (5 bases). In germline, CDR1 is MNHNS, CDR2 SASEGT. The CDR3 totals 13 residues. V lost 4 bases to trimming and J lost 8 bases, with 14 bases between them. The CDR3, as DNA: TGTGCCAGCAGTGTAGGCGGGACGCGGGGCTACACCTTC. Residues: CASSVGGTRGYTF.

The table lists this clonotype with many counts. The CDR3: CASSRTLDNTEAFF. In DNA form, the CDR3 reads TGTGCCAGCTCTCGAACCTTGGATAACACTGAAGCTTTCTTT. V is TRBV18 and J is TRBJ1-1; D is unclear. This CDR3 is built from 14 residues. V shed 6 bases and J shed 2 bases, with 13 bases lying between them. From germline, CDR1 is KGHSH and CDR2 LQKENI.

The chain joins TRBV29-1 to TRBJ2-3, with unresolved D. The germline gives CDR1 SQVTM, CDR2 ANQGSEA. This CDR3 has 13 residues. V dropped 5 bases and J dropped 3 bases, with 12 bases sitting between them. CDR3 sequence: CSVRIVQTDTQYF. As DNA, the CDR3 is TGCAGCGTTAGAATAGTCCAGACAGATACGCAGTATTTT.

V usage is TRBV28 and J usage is TRBJ2-5; TRBD1 matches at 9 bases. The CDR3 extends over 14 amino acids. CDR1 is MDHEN and CDR2 is SYDVKM in the germline V gene. J was trimmed by 1 base and V by 7 bases; bases with no gene match: 4. The CDR3 bases are TGTGCCAGCATCTCGGACAGGGGCCAAGAGACCCAGTACTTC. As protein: CASISDRGQETQYF.

The chain is built from TRBV3-1 and TRBJ1-2, with 10 bases fitting TRBD1. This CDR3 region has 19 residues. J lost 7 bases, V lost 2 bases, and 19 bases had no gene match. In germline, CDR1 is LGHDT, CDR2 YNNKEL (reference sequence). CDR3 region: CASSQNLWVTGTGAVGYTF. CDR3 in DNA: TGTGCCAGCAGCCAAAACCTTTGGGTGACCGGGACAGGGGCAGTTGGCTACACCTTC.

This clonotype appeared many times. This chain joins TRBV28 and TRBJ2-1; 12 bases align to TRBD2. The junction had 9 bases not matched to a gene; V was cut back by 6 bases and J by 9 bases. The CDR3 has 15 amino acids. Germline V gene lookup returns CDR1 MDHEN and CDR2 SYDVKM. The CDR3 here is CASSPTSGSGGEQFF. The CDR3, as DNA: TGTGCCAGCAGCCCGACTAGCGGGAGTGGGGGTGAGCAGTTCTTC.

As concerns this clonotype: One end of the junction is discordant with germline, which a read error may explain. The chain joins TRBV7-3 to TRBJ2-3, with 11 nucleotides matching TRBD2. Germline V gives CDR1 SGHTA, CDR2 FQGTGA. This CDR3 is built from 17 residues. The CDR3 DNA follows: TGTGCCAGCAGCTTAGGTCTAGCGGGAGGAGTCACAGATACGCAGTGTTTT. This gives the protein CASSLGLAGGVTDTQCF. Together with reference TRBV7-3 and TRBJ2-3, the CDR3 gives the full variable domain: GAGVSQTPSNKVTEKGKYVELRCDPISGHTALYWYRQSLGQGPEFLIYFQGTGAADDSGLPNDRFFAVRPEGSVSTLKIQRTERGDSAVYLCASSLGLAGGVTDTQCFGPGTRLTVL.

The rearrangement joins TRBV7-9 to TRBJ1-2; the D is unclear. The CDR3 runs 13 residues. The V end was cut by 1 base, the J end by 8 bases, with 11 bases between. Germline assignment: CDR1 SEHNR and CDR2 FQNEAQ (reference sequence). CDR3 coding DNA: TGTGCCAGCAGCTTAGGAGCCCATGAAGGCTACACCTTC. It yields the protein CASSLGAHEGYTF.

V is TRBV28 and J is TRBJ2-2; D unresolved. The ends were cut back, 2 bases at V and 1 base at J, with 8 bases in the middle. The CDR3 runs 15 residues. Looked up from germline, CDR1 is MDHEN and CDR2 is SYDVKM. DNA of the CDR3: TGTGCCAGCAGTTTACTGCTTAGGAACACCGGGGAGCTGTTTTTT. It is translated as CASSLLLRNTGELFF.

This chain connects TRBV28 to TRBJ2-7; 12 bases match TRBD2. V lost 6 bases and J lost 5; bases outside the gene matches: 8. The germline CDR1 and CDR2 sequences are MDHEN and SYDVKM. The CDR3 has 15 amino acids. CDR3: CASSDGTSGPNEQYF. The CDR3 nucleotides are TGTGCCAGCAGCGATGGGACTAGCGGGCCCAACGAGCAGTACTTC.

A few counts support this clonotype. The chain employs TRBV28 and TRBJ2-7, with D maybe TRBD2 (6 bases). The CDR3 has 17 amino acids. The germline CDR1 and CDR2 sequences are MDHEN and SYDVKM. V was clipped by 1 base and J by 2 bases, with 18 bases between them. In DNA form, the CDR3 reads TGTGCCAGCAGTTTATCTACTAGCTGGGACCGTACCTACGAGCAGTACTTC. It translates to CASSLSTSWDRTYEQYF.